These T cell receptor beta chains were read from a single sample in a study of cytomegalovirus exposure and HLA in healthy donors. Using immunoSEQ multiplex PCR, the repertoire was profiled, and TCRdb retains in-frame clones only, with some absent. In the table there are approximately 160,000 clones, approximately 67% of which are singletons. The sequenced sample consisted of PBMCs. The origin of the receptors is a woman aged 18-35 years in good health and CMV-seropositive. CDR3s include the opening cysteine and the closing phenylalanine or tryptophan. D genes are given only for firm matches. Clone size is stated in some rows and not others, as once, few, many or a class when expanded.

TRBV27,TRBJ1-5,NA,NA,CASSRQGDNQPQHF,TGTGCCAGCAGTCGGCAAGGGGACAATCAGCCCCAGCATTTT
TRBV7-9,TRBJ2-7,NA,TRBD1,CASSPGTGLYEQYF,TGTGCCAGCAGCCCCGGGACAGGACTATACGAGCAGTACTTC
TRBV9,TRBJ2-7,NA,NA,CASSVGQFLSYEQYF,TGTGCCAGCAGCGTAGGTCAGTTCCTCTCCTACGAGCAGTACTTC
TRBV7-9,TRBJ2-5,few,NA,CASSPGSGAQYF,TGTGCCAGCAGCCCAGGGTCTGGGGCCCAGTACTTC
TRBV6-5,TRBJ2-7,few,TRBD2,CASSYQVTSGAYEQYF,TGTGCCAGCAGTTACCAGGTGACTAGCGGGGCCTACGAGCAGTACTTC
TRBV6-1,TRBJ1-3,NA,NA,CASRKETASGNTIYF,TGTGCCAGCAGGAAAGAGACAGCCTCTGGAAACACCATATATTTT
TRBV7-9,TRBJ2-1,NA,TRBD2,CASSTSGAGGDEQFF,TGTGCCAGCAGCACCTCTGGGGCGGGAGGGGATGAGCAGTTCTTC
TRBV10-1,TRBJ2-7,NA,NA,CASSGTRGVDYEQYF,TGCGCCAGCAGTGGGACCAGGGGTGTGGACTACGAGCAGTACTTC
TRBV18,TRBJ2-3,few,TRBD2,CASSPGLAGGDTQYF,TGTGCCAGCTCACCCGGACTAGCGGGAGGGGATACGCAGTATTTT
TRBV7-7,TRBJ2-5,NA,NA,CASSLIAGETQYF,TGTGCTAGCAGCTTAATCGCAGGGGAGACCCAGTACTTC
TRBV18,TRBJ2-5,few,NA,CASSRNAEETQYF,TGTGCCAGCTCACGAAACGCGGAGGAGACCCAGTACTTC
TRBV15,TRBJ2-7,few,NA,CATSRGQKASYEQYF,TGTGCCACCAGCAGGGGACAAAAGGCGTCCTACGAGCAGTACTTC
TRBV4-3,TRBJ2-3,few,NA,CASSPTSTDTQYF,TGCGCCAGCAGCCCAACTAGCACAGATACGCAGTATTTT
TRBV7-9,TRBJ2-5,NA,TRBD1,CASSLGYWTGKRLGETQYF,TGTGCCAGCAGCTTAGGATATTGGACAGGGAAAAGACTGGGGGAGACCCAGTACTTC
TRBV9,TRBJ2-6,NA,NA,CASSELGWANSGANVLTF,TGTGCCAGCAGCGAATTGGGTTGGGCGAACTCTGGGGCCAACGTCCTGACTTTC
TRBV7-2,TRBJ1-1,NA,NA,CASSLGGSGDTEAFF,TGTGCCAGCAGCTTAGGCGGGTCAGGGGACACTGAAGCTTTCTTT
TRBV5-4,TRBJ2-3,NA,TRBD2,CASSSGLAGRDTQYF,TGTGCCAGCAGCTCCGGACTAGCGGGGCGAGATACGCAGTATTTT
TRBV7-3,TRBJ2-5,NA,NA,CASSPTAGKETQYF,TGTGCCAGCAGCCCAACGGCAGGAAAAGAGACCCAGTACTTC
TRBV5-4,TRBJ1-2,NA,TRBD1,CASSSGQGAFTGYTF,TGTGCCAGCAGCTCTGGACAGGGGGCGTTTACCGGCTACACCTTC
TRBV4-2,TRBJ1-2,NA,TRBD1,CASSQRTGNYGYTF,TGTGCCAGCAGCCAGCGGACAGGAAACTATGGCTACACCTTC
TRBV4-1,TRBJ2-7,NA,NA,CASSPAAFIRGYEQYF,TGCGCCAGCAGCCCCGCCGCGTTCATCAGGGGCTACGAGCAGTACTTC
TRBV15,TRBJ2-3,NA,TRBD2,CATSRGNSGTTDTQYF,TGTGCCACCAGCAGAGGAAATAGCGGGACCACAGATACGCAGTATTTT
TRBV29-1,TRBJ1-5,NA,NA,CSVKTGSNQPQHF,TGCAGCGTTAAGACAGGTAGCAATCAGCCCCAGCATTTT
TRBV18,TRBJ1-2,NA,TRBD1,CASSLYDAGQTNYGYTF,TGTGCCAGCTCACTATACGACGCGGGACAGACTAACTATGGCTACACCTTC
TRBV7-2,TRBJ1-6,NA,NA,CASSPGQEYNSPLHF,TGTGCCAGCAGCCCCGGCCAGGAATATAATTCACCCCTCCACTTT
TRBV7-2,TRBJ2-5,few,NA,CASSLLTGGSIQETQYF,TGTGCCAGCAGCCTACTCACTGGCGGCTCTATCCAAGAGACCCAGTACTTC
TRBV29-1,TRBJ1-2,NA,TRBD1,CSVGGQDYGYTF,TGCAGCGTTGGGGGACAGGACTATGGCTACACCTTC
TRBV13,TRBJ2-7,NA,TRBD2,CASSRRDYSSYEQYF,TGTGCCAGCAGCCGCCGGGACTACTCATCCTACGAGCAGTACTTC
TRBV2,TRBJ2-7,few,NA,CASRVKDGDSYEQYF,TGTGCCAGCAGAGTGAAAGACGGGGACTCCTACGAGCAGTACTTC
TRBV19,TRBJ1-5,NA,NA,CASSRGRGDSNQPQHF,TGTGCCAGTAGTAGGGGTCGGGGGGATAGCAATCAGCCCCAGCATTTT
TRBV4-1,TRBJ2-2,NA,TRBD1,CASSQGDRNTGELFF,TGCGCCAGCAGCCAAGGGGACAGAAACACCGGGGAGCTGTTTTTT
TRBV5-1,TRBJ2-1,NA,TRBD1,CASSFGTGVINEQFF,TGCGCCAGCAGCTTCGGGACAGGGGTTATCAATGAGCAGTTCTTC
TRBV5-1,TRBJ1-1,few,NA,CASSLRLGGAEAFF,TGCGCCAGCAGCCTTAGGCTCGGCGGGGCTGAAGCTTTCTTT
TRBV4-1,TRBJ2-7,few,TRBD1,CASSLGTGADEQYF,TGCGCCAGCAGCCTCGGGACAGGGGCGGACGAGCAGTACTTC
TRBV2,TRBJ1-4,NA,TRBD1,CASRVGQGALTNEKLFF,TGTGCCAGCAGAGTCGGACAGGGAGCCCTAACTAATGAAAAACTGTTTTTT
TRBV4-3,TRBJ1-2,NA,NA,CASSQDVAGWGYGYTF,TGCGCCAGCAGCCAAGATGTAGCAGGGTGGGGCTATGGCTACACCTTC
TRBV28,TRBJ1-2,few,TRBD1,CASSSGQGAYGYTF,TGTGCCAGCAGCTCGGGACAGGGGGCCTATGGCTACACCTTC
TRBV5-1,TRBJ2-3,NA,NA,CASSPGATGRTDTQYF,TGCGCCAGCAGCCCGGGGGCGACAGGGCGTACAGATACGCAGTATTTT
TRBV4-1,TRBJ1-5,NA,NA,CASSPGYNQPQHF,TGCGCCAGCAGCCCGGGATATAATCAGCCCCAGCATTTT
TRBV30,TRBJ1-5,NA,NA,CAWSGQGNQPQHF,TGTGCCTGGAGTGGGCAGGGCAATCAGCCCCAGCATTTT
TRBV28,TRBJ2-5,NA,NA,CASSLWLRAAQETQYF,TGTGCCAGCAGTTTATGGTTGAGGGCGGCCCAAGAGACCCAGTACTTC
TRBV11-2,TRBJ1-4,NA,NA,CASSLPPGDVEKLFF,TGTGCCAGCAGCTTACCGCCCGGGGATGTCGAAAAACTGTTTTTT
TRBV29-1,TRBJ1-1,NA,NA,CSVLHGGPLNTEAFF,TGCAGCGTTCTACACGGCGGGCCCCTGAACACTGAAGCTTTCTTT
TRBV4-1,TRBJ1-5,few,NA,CASSPADSYNQPQHF,TGCGCCAGCAGCCCCGCGGACAGCTACAATCAGCCCCAGCATTTT
TRBV9,TRBJ1-1,NA,NA,CASSVVVSRDTEAFF,TGTGCCAGCAGCGTAGTAGTCTCTCGGGACACTGAAGCTTTCTTT
TRBV30,TRBJ2-4,few,TRBD2,CAWSVREGLAGANGWFQYF,TGTGCCTGGAGTGTTAGGGAGGGACTAGCGGGGGCAAATGGGTGGTTTCAGTACTTC
TRBV29-1,TRBJ2-6,NA,NA,CSAGLTSFHTGANVLTF,TGCAGCGCAGGGTTGACTAGTTTTCACACTGGGGCCAACGTCCTGACTTTC
TRBV7-2,TRBJ2-7,NA,TRBD2,CASSRHSGAGGFYEQYF,TGTGCCAGCAGCCGACACAGCGGGGCGGGGGGTTTCTACGAGCAGTACTTC
TRBV28,TRBJ1-1,NA,TRBD1,CASRRDRVGPEAFF,TGTGCCAGCAGACGGGACAGGGTTGGACCTGAAGCTTTCTTT
TRBV7-9,TRBJ2-1,NA,TRBD2,CASSLSSGSGYNEQFF,TGTGCCAGCAGCTTATCTAGCGGGAGCGGCTACAATGAGCAGTTCTTC
TRBV5-6,TRBJ2-1,NA,NA,CASSLAFENEQFF,TGTGCCAGCAGCTTGGCCTTCGAGAATGAGCAGTTCTTC
TRBV19,TRBJ1-2,NA,NA,CASSPKGDSLYGYTF,TGTGCCAGTAGCCCAAAAGGGGACTCTCTCTATGGCTACACCTTC
TRBV11-2,TRBJ2-5,few,NA,CASSFSGEETQYF,TGTGCCAGCAGCTTTTCGGGGGAAGAGACCCAGTACTTC
TRBV30,TRBJ2-1,NA,NA,CAWSNPQRANEQFF,TGTGCCTGGAGTAACCCTCAGCGGGCCAATGAGCAGTTCTTC
TRBV7-9,TRBJ1-3,NA,NA,CASSFLSGNTIYF,TGTGCCAGCAGCTTCCTTTCTGGAAACACCATATATTTT